The present entry profiles one T cell receptor beta chain with its context. Original handling: The authors estimated nucleated cell counts from reference gene primer amplification. TCRdb's copy holds only in-frame clones and misses some; the assay was immunoSEQ multiplex PCR. V and J calls and clone size are as listed in that table; D and trimming were resolved from the DNA. The sample lists about 140,000 clones; 65% to 80% were seen once. Trimming took 6 bases from V and 4 from J, leaving 15 bases between them. This CDR3 is built from 14 residues. Germline V gene sequence: CDR1 SGHDN, CDR2 FVKESK. The data stem from a study of blood T cell repertoires in COVID-19. Study background: Samples taken during acute and convalescent COVID-19 were collected in the United States, Italy and Spain. Sources were T cells, B-cell-depleted T cells, or PBMCs; the material itself was cDNA or gDNA.

The V and J genes are TRBV14 and TRBJ1-2; TRBD1 might be the D (6 bases). This receptor was obtained from a man aged 50 or older with acute or convalescent COVID-19. Sequencing was done on a sample of peripheral blood. Here the CDR3 reads CASSKGGGVYGYTF. Written as DNA, the CDR3 is TGTGCCAGCAGTAAAGGCGGGGGCGTCTATGGCTACACCTTC.